The next 3 T cell receptor beta chains were all read from a single sample in a study of CD8 T cells in Susac syndrome. Reverse transcription of about 0.5 to 1 ug RNA used random hexamers. Each CDR3 protein is one row after TCRdb ran MiXCR on the immunoSEQ multiplex PCR reads. The sample contains 150,000 to 200,000 distinct CDR3 sequences, less than 95% of which appear only once. The material sequenced was CD4+ T cells from PBMCs. These receptor sequences come from a human donor with multiple sclerosis.

The rearrangement uses TRBV14 and TRBJ1-5; D perhaps matches TRBD1 (6 bases). The CDR3 sequence is 14 residues long. V gave up 4 bases and J gave up 5 bases, with 12 bases separating them. Germline V gives CDR1 SGHDN, CDR2 FVKESK. CDR3 amino acids: CASSLLGGDQPQHF. In nucleotides, the CDR3 is TGTGCCAGCAGCCTGCTAGGGGGGGATCAGCCCCAGCATTTT.

This chain links TRBV20-1 with TRBJ2-7, with TRBD2 matching 8 bases. The CDR3 runs to 13 residues. Unmatched junction bases numbered 3, after V lost 1 base and J lost 4 bases. Per the germline V gene, CDR1 is DFQATT and CDR2 is SNEGSKA (reference sequence). The CDR3 reads CSARGAGAYEQYF. DNA of the CDR3: TGCAGTGCTAGAGGAGCGGGAGCGTACGAGCAGTACTTC.

V is TRBV12-3 or TRBV12-4 and J is TRBJ2-1; D perhaps matches TRBD2 (6 bases). The CDR3 runs to 14 residues. Trimming pared 4 bases from V and 4 bases from J, leaving 11 bases between. The CDR3 nucleotides read TGTGCCAGCAGTTGGGAGGCGGAGTACAATGAGCAGTTCTTC. Translation gives CASSWEAEYNEQFF.